These T cell receptor beta chains were read from a single sample in a study of T-cell reconstitution after alpha-beta-depleted transplantation in children. TCRdb reanalysed the PCR reads using MiXCR and keeps one entry per CDR3 protein. The sample holds 700,000 to 950,000 distinct CDR3 sequences, about 15% seen once. Sequenced material: PBMCs, mostly from graft donor cells, taken 360 days after TCRalphabeta/CD19-depleted stem cell transplant. These receptors came from a male patient between 10 and 17 years old who had a stem cell transplant for acute lymphoblastic leukemia, so the T cells may come from the graft donor. Both conserved end residues are part of each CDR3. The D gene is left open where the match is weak. Size is omitted from some rows. Given values are once, few, many or a class for expanded clones.

j_call: TRBJ2-2
clone_size: -
v_call: TRBV19
d_call: -
cdr3_aa: CASRAPANTGELFF
cdr3_nt: TGTGCCAGTAGGGCCCCGGCTAACACCGGGGAGCTGTTTTTT

j_call: TRBJ2-2
clone_size: -
v_call: TRBV2
d_call: -
cdr3_aa: CASRPGGTANTGELFF
cdr3_nt: TGTGCCAGCAGGCCGGGGGGGACAGCGAACACCGGGGAGCTGTTTTTT

j_call: TRBJ2-1
clone_size: -
v_call: TRBV19
d_call: TRBD2
cdr3_aa: CASSMGTTYNEQFF
cdr3_nt: TGTGCCAGTAGTATGGGGACTACATACAATGAGCAGTTCTTC

j_call: TRBJ2-7
clone_size: -
v_call: TRBV5-1
d_call: TRBD1
cdr3_aa: CASSRDRGIGEQYF
cdr3_nt: TGCGCCAGCAGCAGGGACAGGGGGATCGGCGAGCAGTACTTC

j_call: TRBJ2-1
clone_size: many
v_call: TRBV7-2
d_call: TRBD2
cdr3_aa: CASTPSGSSYNEQFF
cdr3_nt: TGTGCCAGCACCCCTAGCGGTTCTTCCTACAATGAGCAGTTCTTC

j_call: TRBJ2-2
clone_size: many
v_call: TRBV12-3/TRBV12-4
d_call: -
cdr3_aa: CASRLGAELFF
cdr3_nt: TGTGCCAGCAGGCTGGGGGCGGAGCTGTTTTTT

j_call: TRBJ2-3
clone_size: -
v_call: TRBV5-1
d_call: TRBD2
cdr3_aa: CASSPLGTSPSTDTQYF
cdr3_nt: TGCGCCAGCAGCCCATTAGGGACTAGCCCTAGCACAGATACGCAGTATTTT

j_call: TRBJ2-1
clone_size: few
v_call: TRBV14
d_call: -
cdr3_aa: CASSQDGGSDNEQFF
cdr3_nt: TGTGCCAGCAGCCAAGATGGGGGCTCGGACAATGAGCAGTTCTTC

j_call: TRBJ2-1
clone_size: few
v_call: TRBV6-1
d_call: TRBD1
cdr3_aa: CASRPTGGTYNEQFF
cdr3_nt: TGTGCCAGCAGACCCACAGGGGGCACCTACAATGAGCAGTTCTTC

j_call: TRBJ1-2
clone_size: once
v_call: TRBV30
d_call: -
cdr3_aa: CAWTPGASGYTF
cdr3_nt: TGTGCCTGGACACCAGGGGCAAGCGGCTACACCTTC

j_call: TRBJ2-3
clone_size: -
v_call: TRBV11-1
d_call: -
cdr3_aa: CASSFTLVRDPSTDTQYF
cdr3_nt: TGTGCCAGCAGCTTCACTCTTGTGCGGGATCCTAGCACAGATACGCAGTATTTT

j_call: TRBJ2-7
clone_size: many
v_call: TRBV4-1
d_call: TRBD1
cdr3_aa: CASSQGVGTGTFGEQYF
cdr3_nt: TGCGCCAGCAGCCAAGGGGTGGGGACAGGTACCTTCGGGGAGCAGTACTTC

j_call: TRBJ2-7
clone_size: -
v_call: TRBV6-2/TRBV6-3
d_call: -
cdr3_aa: CASRNNRASYEQYF
cdr3_nt: TGTGCCAGCAGGAATAACAGGGCATCCTACGAGCAGTACTTC